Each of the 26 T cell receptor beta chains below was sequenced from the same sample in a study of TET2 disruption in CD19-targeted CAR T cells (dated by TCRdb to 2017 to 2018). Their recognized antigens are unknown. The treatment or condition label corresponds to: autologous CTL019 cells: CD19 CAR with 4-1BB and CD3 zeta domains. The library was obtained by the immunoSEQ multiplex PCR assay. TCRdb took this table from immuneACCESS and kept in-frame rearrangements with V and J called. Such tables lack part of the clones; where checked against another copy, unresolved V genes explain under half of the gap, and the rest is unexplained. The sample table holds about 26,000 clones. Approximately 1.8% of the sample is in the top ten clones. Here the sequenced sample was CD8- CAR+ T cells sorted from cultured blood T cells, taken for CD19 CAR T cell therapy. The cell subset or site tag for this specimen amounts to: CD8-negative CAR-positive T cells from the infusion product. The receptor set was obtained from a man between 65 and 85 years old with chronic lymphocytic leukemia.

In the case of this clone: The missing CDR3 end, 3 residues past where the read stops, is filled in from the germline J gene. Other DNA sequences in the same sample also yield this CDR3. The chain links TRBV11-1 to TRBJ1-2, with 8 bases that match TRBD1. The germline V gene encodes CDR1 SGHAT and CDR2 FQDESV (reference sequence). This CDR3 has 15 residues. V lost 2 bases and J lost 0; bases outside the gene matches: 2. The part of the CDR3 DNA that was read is TGTGCCAGCAGCTTAACGGACAGGGCTAACTATGGC. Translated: CASSLTDRANYG. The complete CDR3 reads CASSLTDRANYGYTF.

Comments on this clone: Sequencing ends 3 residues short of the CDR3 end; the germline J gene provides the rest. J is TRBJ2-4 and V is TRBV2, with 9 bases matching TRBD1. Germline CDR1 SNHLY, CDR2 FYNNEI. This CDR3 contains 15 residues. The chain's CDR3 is CASSTGGAGNQPQYF. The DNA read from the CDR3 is TGTGCCAGCTCCACAGGGGGCGCTGGCAATCAGCCT.

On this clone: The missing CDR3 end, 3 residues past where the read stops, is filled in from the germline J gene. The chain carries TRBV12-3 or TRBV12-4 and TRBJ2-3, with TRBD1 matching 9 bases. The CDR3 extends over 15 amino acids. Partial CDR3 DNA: TGTGCCAGCAGTCAACAGGGGGCGCGGCTGGCGACG. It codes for CASSQQGARLAT. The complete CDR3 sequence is CASSQQGARLATQYF.

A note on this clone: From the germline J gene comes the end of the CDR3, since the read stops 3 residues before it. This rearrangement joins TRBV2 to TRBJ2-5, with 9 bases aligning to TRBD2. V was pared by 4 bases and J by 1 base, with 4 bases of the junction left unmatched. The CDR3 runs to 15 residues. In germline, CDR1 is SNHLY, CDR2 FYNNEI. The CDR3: CASSVLSGGQETQYF. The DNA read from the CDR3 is TGTGCCAGCAGTGTTCTTAGCGGGGGCCAAGAGACC.

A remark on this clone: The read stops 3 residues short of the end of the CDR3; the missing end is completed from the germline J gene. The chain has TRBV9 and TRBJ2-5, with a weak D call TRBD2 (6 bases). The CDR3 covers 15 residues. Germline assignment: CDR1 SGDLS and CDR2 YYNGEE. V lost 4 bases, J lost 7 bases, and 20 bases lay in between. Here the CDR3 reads CASSLQGEVWGTQYF. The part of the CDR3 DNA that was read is TGTGCCAGCAGCCTTCAAGGGGAGGTGTGGGGGACC.

CDR3 DNA (partial): TGCAGTGCTAGAAACAGGTCCTCCTCCTACGAG. It codes for CSARNRSSSYE. In full, the CDR3 is CSARNRSSSYEQYF. The chain is built from TRBV20-1 and TRBJ2-7; possible D gene TRBD1, 5 bases. The read is 3 residues too short to cover the CDR3 end, so that end is filled in from the germline J gene. The CDR3 runs 14 residues. Per germline, CDR1 DFQATT and CDR2 SNEGSKA (reference sequence). Trimming left V 2 bases short and J 0 bases short, with 11 bases between.

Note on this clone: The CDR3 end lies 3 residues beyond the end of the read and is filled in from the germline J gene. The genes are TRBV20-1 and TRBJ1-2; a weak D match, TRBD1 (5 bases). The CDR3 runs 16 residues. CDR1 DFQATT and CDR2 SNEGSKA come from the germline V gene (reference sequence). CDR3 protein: CSARDFRGVGSYDYTF. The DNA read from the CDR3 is TGCAGTGCTAGAGATTTTCGAGGGGTTGGCTCCTACGAC.

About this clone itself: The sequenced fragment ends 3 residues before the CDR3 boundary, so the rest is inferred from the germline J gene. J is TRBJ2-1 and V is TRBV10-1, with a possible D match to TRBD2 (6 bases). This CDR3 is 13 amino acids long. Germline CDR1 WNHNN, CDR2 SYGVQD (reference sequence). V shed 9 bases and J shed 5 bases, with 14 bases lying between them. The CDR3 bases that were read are TGCGCCAGATCTCGGACGGGGGACAATGAG. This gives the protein CARSRTGDNE. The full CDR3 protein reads CARSRTGDNEQFF.

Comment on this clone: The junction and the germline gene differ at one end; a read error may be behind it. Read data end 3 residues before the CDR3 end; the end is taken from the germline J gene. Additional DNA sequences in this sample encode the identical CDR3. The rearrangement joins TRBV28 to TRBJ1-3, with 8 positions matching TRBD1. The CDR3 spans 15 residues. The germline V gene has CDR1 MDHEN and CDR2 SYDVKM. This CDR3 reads CASTRPQGDGNTIYF. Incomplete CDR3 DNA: TGTGCCAGCACCAGACCACAGGGGGATGGAAACACT.

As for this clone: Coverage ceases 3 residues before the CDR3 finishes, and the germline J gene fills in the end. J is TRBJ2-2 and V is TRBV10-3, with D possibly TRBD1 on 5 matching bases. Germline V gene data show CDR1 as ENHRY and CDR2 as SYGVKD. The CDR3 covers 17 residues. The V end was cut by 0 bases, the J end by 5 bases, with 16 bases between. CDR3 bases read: TGTGCCATCAGTGAGTCTAACTCGGACAAGGCGACCGGGGAG. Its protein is CAISESNSDKATGE. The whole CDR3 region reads CAISESNSDKATGELFF.

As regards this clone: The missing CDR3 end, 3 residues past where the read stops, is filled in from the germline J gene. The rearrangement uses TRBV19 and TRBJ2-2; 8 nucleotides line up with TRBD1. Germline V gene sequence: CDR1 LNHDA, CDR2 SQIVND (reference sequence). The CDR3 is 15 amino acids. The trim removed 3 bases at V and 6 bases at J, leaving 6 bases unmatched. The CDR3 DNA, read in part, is TGTGCCAGTAGTATCCAGGGGGCGCTGTCCGGGGAG. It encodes CASSIQGALSGE. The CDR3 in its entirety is CASSIQGALSGELFF. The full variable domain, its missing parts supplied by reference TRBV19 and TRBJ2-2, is DGGITQSPKYLFRKEGQNVTLSCEQNLNHDAMYWYRQDPGQGLRLIYYSQIVNDFQKGDIAEGYSVSREKKESFPLTVTSAQKNPTAFYLCASSIQGALSGELFFGEGSRLTVL.

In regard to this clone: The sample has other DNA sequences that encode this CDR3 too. CDR3 sequence reads: CASSLLTGGDGYTF. The covered CDR3 bases are TGTGCCAGCAGCTTACTGACAGGGGGCGATGGC. This sequence joins TRBV11-2 and TRBJ1-2; 10 bases match TRBD1. The read ends 3 residues before the CDR3 terminus; that terminus is restored from the germline J gene. The length of the CDR3 is 14 residues. V lost 2 bases, J lost 6 bases, and 3 bases stayed unmatched. The germline V gene has CDR1 SGHAT and CDR2 FQNNGV.

The CDR3 sequence is CATSRGVSGYTQYF. The covered CDR3 bases are TGTGCCACCAGCAGAGGAGTATCGGGGTATACG. This chain connects TRBV15 to TRBJ2-3, with D possibly matching TRBD2 (5 bases). The read comes to an end 3 residues before the CDR3 does, leaving the germline J gene to fill in the end. The CDR3 totals 14 residues. V gave up 1 base and J gave up 7 bases, with 12 bases separating them. Germline V gene sequence: CDR1 LNHNV, CDR2 YYDKDF (reference sequence).

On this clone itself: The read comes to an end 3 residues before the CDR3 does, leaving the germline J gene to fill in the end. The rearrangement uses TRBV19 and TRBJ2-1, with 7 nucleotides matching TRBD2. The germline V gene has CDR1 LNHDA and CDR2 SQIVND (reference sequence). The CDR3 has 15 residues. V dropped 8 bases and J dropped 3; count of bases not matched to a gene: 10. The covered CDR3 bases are TGTGCCAGTGGGCGGGGGACTTCTCGCTACAATGAG. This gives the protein CASGRGTSRYNE. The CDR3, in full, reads CASGRGTSRYNEQFF.

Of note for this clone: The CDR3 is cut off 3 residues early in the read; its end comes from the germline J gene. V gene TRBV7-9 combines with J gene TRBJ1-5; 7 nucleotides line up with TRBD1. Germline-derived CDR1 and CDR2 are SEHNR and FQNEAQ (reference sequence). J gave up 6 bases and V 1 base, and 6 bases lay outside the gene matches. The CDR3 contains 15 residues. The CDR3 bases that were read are TGTGCCAGCAGCTTAGGTACAGGGGCAGTTCAGCCC. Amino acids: CASSLGTGAVQP. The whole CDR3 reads CASSLGTGAVQPQHF.

The sequenced CDR3 bases are TGCGCCAGCAGCTTGAAGGTTAGCGGGGGTGGCCTGAATGAC. It specifies CASSLKVSGGGLND. The full CDR3 sequence reads CASSLKVSGGGLNDYTF. V and J are TRBV5-1 and TRBJ1-2; TRBD1 is a possible D gene (5 bases). The read gets to within 3 residues of the CDR3 end, and the germline J gene fills in the rest. Germline V lookup: CDR1 SGHRS, CDR2 YFSETQ. The CDR3 is 17 amino acids.

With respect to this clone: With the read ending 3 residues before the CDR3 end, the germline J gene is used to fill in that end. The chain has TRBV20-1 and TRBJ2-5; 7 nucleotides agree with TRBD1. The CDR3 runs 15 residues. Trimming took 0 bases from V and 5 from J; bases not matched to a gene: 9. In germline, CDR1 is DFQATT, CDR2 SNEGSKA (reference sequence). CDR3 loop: CSAREQGSFKETQYF. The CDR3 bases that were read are TGCAGTGCTAGAGAACAGGGGTCCTTCAAGGAGACC.

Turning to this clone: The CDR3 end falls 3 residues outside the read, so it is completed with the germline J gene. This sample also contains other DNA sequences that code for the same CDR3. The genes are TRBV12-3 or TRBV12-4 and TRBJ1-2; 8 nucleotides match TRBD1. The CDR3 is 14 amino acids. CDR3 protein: CASSRDDRGRGYTF. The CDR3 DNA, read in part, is TGTGCCAGCAGCCGAGACGACAGGGGACGGGGT.

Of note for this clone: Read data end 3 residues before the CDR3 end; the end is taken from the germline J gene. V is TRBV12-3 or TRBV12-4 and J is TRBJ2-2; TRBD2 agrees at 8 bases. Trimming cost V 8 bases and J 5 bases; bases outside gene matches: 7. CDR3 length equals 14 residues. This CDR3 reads CASHVGGGTGELFF. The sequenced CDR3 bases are TGTGCCAGCCACGTGGGCGGGGGGACCGGGGAG.

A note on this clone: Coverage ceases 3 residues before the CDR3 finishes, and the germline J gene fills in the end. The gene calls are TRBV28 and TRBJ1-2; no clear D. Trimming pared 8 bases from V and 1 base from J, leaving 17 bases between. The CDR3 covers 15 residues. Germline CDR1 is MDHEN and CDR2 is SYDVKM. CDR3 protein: CASLTLVSLNYGYTF. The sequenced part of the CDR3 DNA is TGTGCCAGCCTCACTTTAGTGTCGCTTAACTATGGC.

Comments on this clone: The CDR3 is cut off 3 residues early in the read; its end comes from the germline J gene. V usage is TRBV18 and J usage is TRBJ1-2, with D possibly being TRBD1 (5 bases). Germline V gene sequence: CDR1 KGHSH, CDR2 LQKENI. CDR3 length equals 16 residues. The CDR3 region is CASSPQDSKATDTYTF. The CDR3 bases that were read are TGTGCCAGCTCACCACAAGACAGTAAAGCAACAGATACC.

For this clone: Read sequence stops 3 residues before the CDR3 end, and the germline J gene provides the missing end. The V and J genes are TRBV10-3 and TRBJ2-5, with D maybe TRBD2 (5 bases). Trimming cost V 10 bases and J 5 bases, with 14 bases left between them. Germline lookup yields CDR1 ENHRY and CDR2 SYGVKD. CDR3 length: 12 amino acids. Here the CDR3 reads CATVGVGETQYF. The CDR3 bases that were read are TGTGCCACTGTCGGGGTCGGGGAGACC.

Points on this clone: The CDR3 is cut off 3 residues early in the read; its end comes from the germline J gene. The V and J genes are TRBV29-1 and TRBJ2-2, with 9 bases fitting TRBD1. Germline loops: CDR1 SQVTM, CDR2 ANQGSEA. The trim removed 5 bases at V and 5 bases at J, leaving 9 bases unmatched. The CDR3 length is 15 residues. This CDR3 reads CSVSGRQGGTGELFF. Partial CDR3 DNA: TGCAGCGTTTCCGGTCGACAGGGGGGTACCGGGGAG.

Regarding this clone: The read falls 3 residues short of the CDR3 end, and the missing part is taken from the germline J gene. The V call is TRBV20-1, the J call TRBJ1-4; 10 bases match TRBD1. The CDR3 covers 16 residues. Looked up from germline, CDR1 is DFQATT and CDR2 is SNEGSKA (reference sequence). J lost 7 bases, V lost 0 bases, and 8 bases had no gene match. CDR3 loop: CSAREAPGQGSEKLFF. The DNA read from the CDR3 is TGCAGTGCTAGAGAAGCACCGGGACAGGGGAGTGAAAAA.

CDR3 amino acids: CASSSPDRSNQPQHF. The sequenced CDR3 bases are TGTGCCAGCAGTTCCCCCGACAGGAGCAATCAGCCC. This chain connects TRBV28 to TRBJ1-5; the D gene is possibly TRBD1 (6 bases). Coverage ceases 3 residues before the CDR3 finishes, and the germline J gene fills in the end. The CDR3 length is 15 residues. V lost 4 bases and J lost 1, with 11 bases in between. Germline CDR1 reads MDHEN; CDR2 reads SYDVKM.

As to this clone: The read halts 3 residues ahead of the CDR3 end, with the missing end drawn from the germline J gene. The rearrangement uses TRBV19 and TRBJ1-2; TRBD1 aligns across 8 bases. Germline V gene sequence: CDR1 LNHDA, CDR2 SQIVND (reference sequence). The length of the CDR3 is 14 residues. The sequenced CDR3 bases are TGTGCCAGTCAAGAAGACAGGGGTACCTACGAC. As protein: CASQEDRGTYD. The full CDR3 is CASQEDRGTYDYTF.